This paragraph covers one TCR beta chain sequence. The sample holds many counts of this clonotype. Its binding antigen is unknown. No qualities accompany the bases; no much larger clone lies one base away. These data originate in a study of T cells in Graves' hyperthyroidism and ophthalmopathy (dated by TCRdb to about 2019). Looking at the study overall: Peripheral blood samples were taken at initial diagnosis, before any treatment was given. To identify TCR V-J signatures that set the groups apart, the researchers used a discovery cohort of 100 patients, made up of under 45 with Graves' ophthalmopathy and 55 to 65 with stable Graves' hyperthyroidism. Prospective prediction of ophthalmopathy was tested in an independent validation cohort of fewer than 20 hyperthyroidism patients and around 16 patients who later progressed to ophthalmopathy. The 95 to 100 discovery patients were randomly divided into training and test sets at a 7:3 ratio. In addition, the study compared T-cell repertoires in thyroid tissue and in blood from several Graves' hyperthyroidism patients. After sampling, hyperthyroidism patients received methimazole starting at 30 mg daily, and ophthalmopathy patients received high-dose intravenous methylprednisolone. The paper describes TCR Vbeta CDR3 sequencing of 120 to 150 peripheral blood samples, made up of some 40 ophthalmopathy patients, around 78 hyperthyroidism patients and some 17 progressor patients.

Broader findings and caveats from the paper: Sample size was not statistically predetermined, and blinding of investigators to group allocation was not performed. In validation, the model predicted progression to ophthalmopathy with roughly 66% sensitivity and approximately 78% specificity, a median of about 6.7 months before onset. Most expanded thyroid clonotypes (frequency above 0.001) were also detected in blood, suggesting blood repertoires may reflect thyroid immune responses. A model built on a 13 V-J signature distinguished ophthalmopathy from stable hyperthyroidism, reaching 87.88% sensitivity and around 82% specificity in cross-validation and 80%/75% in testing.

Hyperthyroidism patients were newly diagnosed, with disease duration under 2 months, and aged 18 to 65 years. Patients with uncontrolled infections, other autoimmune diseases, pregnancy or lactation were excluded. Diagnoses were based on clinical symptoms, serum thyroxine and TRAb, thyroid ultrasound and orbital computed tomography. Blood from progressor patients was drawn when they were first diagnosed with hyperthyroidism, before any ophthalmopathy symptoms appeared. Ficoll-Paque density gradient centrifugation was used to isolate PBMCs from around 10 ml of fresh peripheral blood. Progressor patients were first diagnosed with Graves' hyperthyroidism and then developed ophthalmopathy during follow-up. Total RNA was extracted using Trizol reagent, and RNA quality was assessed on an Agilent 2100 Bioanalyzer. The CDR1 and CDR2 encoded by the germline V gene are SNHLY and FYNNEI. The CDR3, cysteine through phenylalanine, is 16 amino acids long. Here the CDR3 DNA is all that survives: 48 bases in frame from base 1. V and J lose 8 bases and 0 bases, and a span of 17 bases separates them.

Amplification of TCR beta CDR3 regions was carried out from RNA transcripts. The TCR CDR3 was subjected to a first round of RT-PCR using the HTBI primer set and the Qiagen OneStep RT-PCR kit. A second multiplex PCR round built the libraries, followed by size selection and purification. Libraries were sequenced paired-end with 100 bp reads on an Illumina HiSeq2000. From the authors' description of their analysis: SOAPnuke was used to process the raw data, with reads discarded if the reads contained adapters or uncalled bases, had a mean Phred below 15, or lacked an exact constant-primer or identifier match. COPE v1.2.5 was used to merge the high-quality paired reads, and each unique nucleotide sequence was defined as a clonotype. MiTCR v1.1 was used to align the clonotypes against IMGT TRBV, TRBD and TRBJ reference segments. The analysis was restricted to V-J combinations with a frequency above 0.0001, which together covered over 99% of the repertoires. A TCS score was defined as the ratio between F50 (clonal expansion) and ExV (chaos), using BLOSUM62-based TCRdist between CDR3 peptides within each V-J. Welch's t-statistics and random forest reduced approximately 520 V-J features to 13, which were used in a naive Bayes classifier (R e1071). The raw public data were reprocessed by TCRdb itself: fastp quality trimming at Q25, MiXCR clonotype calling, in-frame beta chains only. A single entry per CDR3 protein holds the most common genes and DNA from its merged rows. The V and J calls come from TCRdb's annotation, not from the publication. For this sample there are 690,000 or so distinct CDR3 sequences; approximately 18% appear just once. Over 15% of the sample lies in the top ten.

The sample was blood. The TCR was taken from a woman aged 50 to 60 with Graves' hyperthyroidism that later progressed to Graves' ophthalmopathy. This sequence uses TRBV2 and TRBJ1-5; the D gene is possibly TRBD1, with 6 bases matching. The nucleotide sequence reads TGTGCCAGCGCCGTTATACAGGGTTATAGCAATCAGCCCCAGCATTTT. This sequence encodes CASAVIQGYSNQPQHF.